Listed below are T cell receptor beta chains from one sample, sequenced in a study of monozygotic twins with inflammatory bowel disease. TCRdb reprocessed the 5' RACE reads and stores each CDR3 protein as one record, lacking DNA. The listing records a few hundred thousand distinct CDR3 sequences. The sequencing sample was made of blood. These TCRs come from a human donor with ulcerative colitis or Crohn's disease, or a healthy co-twin of an affected twin (not recorded which). Each CDR3 is given with its conserved first and last residue.

v_call: TRBV5-1
j_call: TRBJ2-5
cdr3_length: 20
cdr3_aa: CASSLRWYSASTSGGGTQYF

v_call: TRBV5-6
j_call: TRBJ1-3
cdr3_length: 14
cdr3_aa: CASSMGPLGNTIYF

v_call: TRBV28
j_call: TRBJ1-4
cdr3_length: 17
cdr3_aa: CASSNWRVSGTNEKLFF

v_call: TRBV6-5
j_call: TRBJ1-1
cdr3_length: 13
cdr3_aa: CASRMGRNTEAFF

v_call: TRBV3-1
j_call: TRBJ2-3
cdr3_length: 15
cdr3_aa: CASSQRSGTNNTQYF

v_call: TRBV20-1
j_call: TRBJ2-3
cdr3_length: 13
cdr3_aa: CSAPPTSADTQYF

v_call: TRBV7-2
j_call: TRBJ2-1
cdr3_length: 16
cdr3_aa: CASRKLAGSSYNEQFF

v_call: TRBV6-2/TRBV6-3
j_call: TRBJ2-3
cdr3_length: 16
cdr3_aa: CASSPHRGRSADTQYF

v_call: TRBV12-3/TRBV12-4
j_call: TRBJ2-3
cdr3_length: 14
cdr3_aa: CASLSGRDPDTQYF

v_call: TRBV4-3
j_call: TRBJ1-1
cdr3_length: 15
cdr3_aa: CASSQDRGPLGRAFF

v_call: TRBV5-1
j_call: TRBJ2-3
cdr3_length: 14
cdr3_aa: CASSLDSLTDTQYF

v_call: TRBV4-1
j_call: TRBJ1-1
cdr3_length: 14
cdr3_aa: CASSQTTGSPEAFF

v_call: TRBV4-1
j_call: TRBJ2-7
cdr3_length: 17
cdr3_aa: CASSQDQEAGTTYEQYF

v_call: TRBV6-5
j_call: TRBJ2-1
cdr3_length: 13
cdr3_aa: CASSYSWIAEQFF

v_call: TRBV6-2/TRBV6-3
j_call: TRBJ2-3
cdr3_length: 14
cdr3_aa: CASRSTGSTDTQYF

v_call: TRBV27
j_call: TRBJ1-1
cdr3_length: 12
cdr3_aa: CASWMGNTEAFF

v_call: TRBV19
j_call: TRBJ1-2
cdr3_length: 15
cdr3_aa: CASRMDRARNYGYTF

v_call: TRBV5-5
j_call: TRBJ2-6
cdr3_length: 18
cdr3_aa: CASSLAGQGFSGANVLTF

v_call: TRBV15
j_call: TRBJ1-5
cdr3_length: 17
cdr3_aa: CATTQRDLLGGNQPQHF

v_call: TRBV7-8
j_call: TRBJ2-2
cdr3_length: 18
cdr3_aa: CASSLAPRGQVGTGELFF

v_call: TRBV5-1
j_call: TRBJ2-2
cdr3_length: 18
cdr3_aa: CASSTDLVGGSNTGELFF

v_call: TRBV15
j_call: TRBJ2-5
cdr3_length: 15
cdr3_aa: CATSREYLYQETQYF

v_call: TRBV13
j_call: TRBJ1-1
cdr3_length: 14
cdr3_aa: CASSLRGGGSEAFF

v_call: TRBV20-1
j_call: TRBJ1-5
cdr3_length: 16
cdr3_aa: CSATDPGRVANQPQHF

v_call: TRBV6-2/TRBV6-3
j_call: TRBJ2-7
cdr3_length: 13
cdr3_aa: CASKGQASYEQYF

v_call: TRBV6-1
j_call: TRBJ2-7
cdr3_length: 14
cdr3_aa: CASGLTGSSYEQYF

v_call: TRBV18
j_call: TRBJ2-5
cdr3_length: 13
cdr3_aa: CASSPTDGAPQYF

v_call: TRBV4-1
j_call: TRBJ1-5
cdr3_length: 15
cdr3_aa: CASSQIPGGDQPQHF

v_call: TRBV20-1
j_call: TRBJ2-7
cdr3_length: 16
cdr3_aa: CSAFPPLAGGGYEQYF

v_call: TRBV12-3/TRBV12-4
j_call: TRBJ1-5
cdr3_length: 16
cdr3_aa: CASRSGAGVGNQPQHF

v_call: TRBV20-1
j_call: TRBJ2-7
cdr3_length: 14
cdr3_aa: CSAPLGGSSYEQYF

v_call: TRBV12-3/TRBV12-4
j_call: TRBJ2-1
cdr3_length: 15
cdr3_aa: CASSQQGAGYNEQFF

v_call: TRBV7-9
j_call: TRBJ2-3
cdr3_length: 14
cdr3_aa: CASSMTGRTDTQYF

v_call: TRBV3-1
j_call: TRBJ2-3
cdr3_length: 11
cdr3_aa: CASRRTDTQYF

v_call: TRBV12-3/TRBV12-4
j_call: TRBJ2-1
cdr3_length: 16
cdr3_aa: CASIFRRIGSYNEQFF

v_call: TRBV2
j_call: TRBJ2-3
cdr3_length: 15
cdr3_aa: CASSGVSPSTDTQYF

v_call: TRBV2
j_call: TRBJ2-2
cdr3_length: 16
cdr3_aa: CASVRGQVFGTGELFF

v_call: TRBV20-1
j_call: TRBJ1-2
cdr3_length: 12
cdr3_aa: CSAPQTNYGYTF

v_call: TRBV4-2
j_call: TRBJ2-7
cdr3_length: 19
cdr3_aa: CASSQDLTVMRPDNYEQYF

v_call: TRBV4-3
j_call: TRBJ1-1
cdr3_length: 16
cdr3_aa: CASSPLGTGISAEAFF

v_call: TRBV4-1
j_call: TRBJ1-6
cdr3_length: 16
cdr3_aa: CASSLFDRQANSPLHF

v_call: TRBV25-1
j_call: TRBJ1-6
cdr3_length: 15
cdr3_aa: CASSGMEAYNSPLHF

v_call: TRBV4-1
j_call: TRBJ2-3
cdr3_length: 18
cdr3_aa: CASSPVLLAGGRADTQYF

v_call: TRBV9
j_call: TRBJ2-5
cdr3_length: 14
cdr3_aa: CASSVRQTQETQYF

v_call: TRBV6-5
j_call: TRBJ1-2
cdr3_length: 16
cdr3_aa: CASSSTGTGRLDGYTF

v_call: TRBV5-6
j_call: TRBJ2-7
cdr3_length: 12
cdr3_aa: CASSLGWHEQYF

v_call: TRBV18
j_call: TRBJ2-2
cdr3_length: 19
cdr3_aa: CASSLPGTGGLVVTGELFF

v_call: TRBV4-1
j_call: TRBJ1-5
cdr3_length: 14
cdr3_aa: CASSPRSRNQPQHF

v_call: TRBV20-1
j_call: TRBJ2-3
cdr3_length: 15
cdr3_aa: CSALGARTYTDTQYF

v_call: TRBV5-6
j_call: TRBJ2-5
cdr3_length: 16
cdr3_aa: CASSLIRGLSVETQYF

v_call: TRBV27
j_call: TRBJ2-5
cdr3_length: 13
cdr3_aa: CASSLSAWETQYF

v_call: TRBV7-2
j_call: TRBJ2-7
cdr3_length: 13
cdr3_aa: CASSIYRAYEQYF

v_call: TRBV25-1
j_call: TRBJ2-1
cdr3_length: 13
cdr3_aa: CASSRQGANEQFF

v_call: TRBV7-2
j_call: TRBJ2-1
cdr3_length: 12
cdr3_aa: CASSTAGGEQFF

v_call: TRBV7-2
j_call: TRBJ2-1
cdr3_length: 17
cdr3_aa: CASSWGSTGVGYNEQFF